The clone carrying this TCR beta chain has more than one count but fewer than ten. Its antigen is as yet unknown. This specimen comes from a study of CD8 T cells in ankylosing spondylitis. Making the TCR beta libraries involved quantitative 5'-RACE with molecular barcodes. TCRdb recomputed calls from the 5' RACE reads with MiXCR, one row per CDR3 protein. This table has roughly 250,000 distinct CDR3 sequences, approximately 9% appearing once. The V segment lost 0 bases and the J segment 0 bases; nucleotides outside the gene matches: 9. The CDR3 sequence is 18 residues long. Germline CDR1 reads LGHNA; CDR2 reads YNFKEQ. General study points: Ankylosing spondylitis blood appeared to carry a characteristic TCR beta motif of roughly eight highly homologous variants. Clones linked to disease were reported to show significant enrichment in matched ankylosing spondylitis synovial fluid. Earlier studies detected some motif variants in reactive arthritis synovial fluid and blood.

The V call is TRBV4-2, the J call TRBJ2-5; 8 positions agree with TRBD2. Material: blood, either unsorted or a sorted T cell fraction (not recorded which). The source is a male donor with ankylosing spondylitis or in good health (not recorded which). The CDR3 protein is CASSQERRRGVYQETQYF. The CDR3 DNA reads as TGTGCCAGCAGCCAAGAACGACGGCGGGGGGTCTACCAAGAGACCCAGTACTTC.